Listed below are T cell receptor beta chains from one sample, sequenced in a study of shared clonotypes between healthy human individuals. Libraries were prepared by immunoSEQ multiplex PCR; TCRdb keeps only in-frame clonotypes and omits some of them. This sample has around 720,000 clones, with around 73% found just once. The source material was memory CD4+ T cells sorted from blood. The receptors were sampled from a woman aged 30 to 39 in good health. The CDR3 runs from the conserved cysteine through the conserved F or W. The D gene is left open where the match is weak. Size is omitted from some rows. Given values are once, few, many or a class for expanded clones.

clone_size	v_call	d_call	j_call	cdr3_nt	cdr3_aa
few	TRBV25-1	TRBD2	TRBJ2-1	TGTGCCAGCAGTGGGCTCTCGGGACTAGCGGGAGGCAATGAGCAGTTCTTC	CASSGLSGLAGGNEQFF
-	TRBV6-5	-	TRBJ1-1	TGTGCCAGCAGTTACGAGGGGGTGGGCACTGAAGCTTTCTTT	CASSYEGVGTEAFF
few	TRBV5-1	-	TRBJ2-1	TGCGCCAGCAGCTTGGCGTTAGAGATCAATGAGCAGTTCTTC	CASSLALEINEQFF
-	TRBV19	TRBD1	TRBJ1-1	TGTGCCAGTAGTACACATTTACAGGGGCGGAACACTGAAGCTTTCTTT	CASSTHLQGRNTEAFF
-	TRBV7-9	TRBD2	TRBJ2-6	TGTGCCAGCAGCTTATACACGCGGGGGAGCTCTGGGGCCAACGTCCTGACTTTC	CASSLYTRGSSGANVLTF
-	TRBV15	-	TRBJ2-7	TGTGCCACCAGCAGAGCGACTGAAGGGAACGAGCAGTACTTC	CATSRATEGNEQYF
few	TRBV6-1	-	TRBJ2-1	TGTGCCAGCAGTGAAGCCGCTAGGCGGAGGGATGAGCAGTTCTTC	CASSEAARRRDEQFF
once	TRBV14	TRBD1	TRBJ2-7	TGTGCCAGCAGCCAAGGCCGGACAGGGATCTACGAGCAGTACTTC	CASSQGRTGIYEQYF
-	TRBV18	-	TRBJ2-7	TGTGCCAGCTCACTCGAGGTGGACGGCTACGAGCAGTACTTC	CASSLEVDGYEQYF
many	TRBV5-1	-	TRBJ2-2	TGCGCCACCCATCGGGGCACCCACACCGGGGAGCTGTTTTTT	CATHRGTHTGELFF
-	TRBV4-1	TRBD1	TRBJ2-1	TGCGCCAGCAGGGTAAGTCAGGGACAGGGGACCCACAATGAGCAGTTCTTC	CASRVSQGQGTHNEQFF
few	TRBV4-1	-	TRBJ1-4	TGCGCCAGCAGCCAAGTTAAGACAGTCCGTAATGAAAAACTGTTTTTT	CASSQVKTVRNEKLFF
-	TRBV2	-	TRBJ2-3	TGTGCCAGCAGCTGGATCCCAGGCACAGATACGCAGTATTTT	CASSWIPGTDTQYF
-	TRBV19	TRBD2	TRBJ2-3	TGTGCCAGTAGTCGCTCCGGGACTAGCGCTGAAGATACGCAGTATTTT	CASSRSGTSAEDTQYF
-	TRBV11-3	-	TRBJ2-5	TGTGCCAGCAGTCAACAGAGCCCCCCGGGAGAGACCCAGTACTTC	CASSQQSPPGETQYF
-	TRBV6-1	-	TRBJ2-7	TGTGCCAGCAGTGAAATGGAGGGGGAGCAGTACTTC	CASSEMEGEQYF
-	TRBV19	-	TRBJ1-1	TGTGCCAGTAGTCGTATATCCATCGACACTGAAGCTTTCTTT	CASSRISIDTEAFF
few	TRBV5-1	-	TRBJ2-6	TGCGCCAGCAGTTACCGACGCGACGTCCTGACTTTC	CASSYRRDVLTF
many	TRBV29-1	-	TRBJ2-1	TGCAGCGTTGTTCGCCAAACCTACAATGAGCAGTTCTTC	CSVVRQTYNEQFF
many	TRBV5-1	TRBD2	TRBJ2-1	TGCGCCAGCAGCTTTTCTAGCGGATCCTACAATGAGCAGTTCTTC	CASSFSSGSYNEQFF
-	TRBV28	-	TRBJ1-1	TGTGCCAGCCCGAGCGGCGGGGGCACTGAAGCTTTCTTT	CASPSGGGTEAFF
-	TRBV27	TRBD2	TRBJ2-3	TGTGCCAGCAGGCCCCTAGCGGGACTCGCAGATACGCAGTATTTT	CASRPLAGLADTQYF
-	TRBV13	-	TRBJ2-5	TGTGCCAGCAGCTTAGGAGGAACCCTATACCAAGAGACCCAGTACTTC	CASSLGGTLYQETQYF
-	TRBV6-1	TRBD2	TRBJ2-1	TGTGCCAGCAGGGTAGCGGGACTTTCCTACAATGAGCAGTTCTTC	CASRVAGLSYNEQFF
-	TRBV2	-	TRBJ1-1	TGTGCCAGCAGTTCGAAAGGGGACACTGAAGCTTTCTTT	CASSSKGDTEAFF
once	TRBV7-3	-	TRBJ1-1	TGTGCCAGCAGCCAAGGAGGTGAAGCTTTCTTT	CASSQGGEAFF
-	TRBV5-1	-	TRBJ2-3	TGCGCCAGCAGCTTGGCCGAGGGACGGGGCACAGATACGCAGTATTTT	CASSLAEGRGTDTQYF
-	TRBV7-8	-	TRBJ2-7	TGTGCCAGCAGCCCAATAGCGGAATCCTACGAGCAGTACTTC	CASSPIAESYEQYF
-	TRBV27	-	TRBJ1-4	TGTGCCAGCAGTCTGGGGACCTCCCAGTTCAGTGAAAAACTGTTTTTT	CASSLGTSQFSEKLFF
-	TRBV5-1	-	TRBJ2-7	TGCGCCAGCAGCCAGGGGGGAGGAGGTGGTGGCGAGCAGTACTTC	CASSQGGGGGGEQYF
-	TRBV2	-	TRBJ2-7	TGTGCCAGCCTCCGAACAGCCCTCTACGAGCAGTACTTC	CASLRTALYEQYF
-	TRBV11-2	-	TRBJ2-7	TGTGCCAGCAGCTTAGAGCCGGGCGAGGCAGGGAGCGAGCAGTACTTC	CASSLEPGEAGSEQYF
-	TRBV21-1	-	TRBJ2-7	TGTGCCAGCAGAAAAAGGTGGACTAGCGGGAGGAATAGGTCCTACGAGCAGTACTTC	CASRKRWTSGRNRSYEQYF
few	TRBV20-1	-	TRBJ2-7	TGCAGTGCTAGAGATCGGACTAAGTACTTC	CSARDRTKYF
-	TRBV19	TRBD2	TRBJ2-1	TGTGCCAGTAGTAGCGGGAGGATCTACAATGAGCAGTTCTTC	CASSSGRIYNEQFF